The 32 T cell receptor beta chains below all came from one sample that was sequenced in a study of blood T cells in healthy people across ages. Alongside a J-beta primer mix, a sample-barcoded 5' primer served in a second PCR lasting roughly 6 to 12 cycles. TCRdb itself ran the 5' RACE reads through MiXCR, one entry per CDR3 protein. The sample holds around 1,000,000 distinct CDR3 sequences, 25% seen once. These data are also associated with another study on T cells of mothers and their children.

The specimen sequenced was blood. Receptor source: a girl aged 2-10 years in good health.

V is TRBV20-1 and J is TRBJ2-5; D uncertain. CDR1 DFQATT and CDR2 SNEGSKA come from the germline V gene (reference sequence). This CDR3 has 12 residues. Trimming cost V 2 bases and J 3 bases, with 7 bases left between them. The CDR3 region has the DNA TGCAGTGCTAGATCCATGGAAGAGACCCAGTACTTC. Protein sequence: CSARSMEETQYF.

This chain uses TRBV7-3 with TRBJ2-3; TRBD1 is a possible D gene (5 bases). This CDR3 has 14 residues. Trimming pared 5 bases from V and 4 bases from J, leaving 13 bases between. From germline, CDR1 is SGHTA and CDR2 FQGTGA. CDR3 sequence: CASSIGVSADTQYF. In nucleotides, the CDR3 is TGTGCCAGCAGCATAGGGGTTTCGGCAGATACGCAGTATTTT.

This clonotype was seen only a few times. The chain carries TRBV12-3 or TRBV12-4 and TRBJ1-1, with D possibly TRBD1 on 5 matching bases. CDR3 length equals 16 residues. The V gene lost 3 bases and the J gene lost 3 bases, with 17 bases spanning the gap. The CDR3 region is CASSFGAGIQYTEAFF. In DNA form, the CDR3 reads TGTGCCAGCAGTTTTGGAGCAGGGATCCAGTACACTGAAGCTTTCTTT.

The CDR3 loop reads CASSSRGRRLAQHF. The CDR3 bases are TGTGCCAGCAGTTCCAGGGGGCGCAGGCTGGCCCAGCATTTT. This chain uses TRBV28 with TRBJ1-5; 8 bases line up with TRBD1. Germline trimming cut 4 bases from V and 11 bases from J; bases unmatched to any gene: 10. Looked up from germline, CDR1 is MDHEN and CDR2 is SYDVKM. This CDR3 has 14 amino acids.

The chain carries TRBV15 and TRBJ2-2; no definite D call. Between the trimmed V and J ends, which lost 1 base and 4 bases, there was a span of 4 bases. The CDR3 is made up of 13 amino acids. Germline CDR1 is LNHNV and CDR2 is YYDKDF (reference sequence). Written as DNA, the CDR3 is TGTGCCACCAGCAGAGGCAGCACCGGGGAGCTGTTTTTT. It translates to CATSRGSTGELFF.

This chain connects TRBV29-1 to TRBJ2-7; 11 positions match TRBD1. In germline, CDR1 is SQVTM, CDR2 ANQGSEA. The J segment lost 4 bases and the V segment lost 6 bases, leaving 5 bases of the junction unmatched. The length of the CDR3 is 13 residues. The CDR3 reads CSVRTGGGYEQYF. In DNA, the CDR3 is TGCAGCGTAAGGACAGGGGGCGGGTACGAGCAGTACTTC.

The chain uses TRBV12-5 and TRBJ2-5, with TRBD1 matching 8 bases. The germline V gene has CDR1 LGHNT and CDR2 FRNRAP. This CDR3 region has 14 residues. V lost 5 bases to trimming and J lost 1 base; unmatched junction nucleotides: 3. CDR3 region: CASGVTGGQETQYF. As DNA, the CDR3 is TGTGCTAGTGGTGTCACAGGGGGCCAAGAGACCCAGTACTTC.

The rearrangement uses TRBV6-2 or TRBV6-3 and TRBJ2-1, with 8 bases identical to TRBD2. The CDR3 has 16 amino acids. Germline V lookup: CDR1 MNHEY, CDR2 SVGEGT. V lost 2 bases to trimming and J lost 3 bases; unmatched junction nucleotides: 6. The CDR3 DNA reads as TGTGCCAGCAGTTACGCCAGCGGGGGACTCTACAATGAGCAGTTCTTC. It specifies CASSYASGGLYNEQFF.

Concerning this clonotype itself: A junction boundary mismatches the germline segment, possibly from a read error. The chain is built from TRBV12-3 or TRBV12-4 and TRBJ2-5, with D perhaps TRBD2 (7 bases). The length of the CDR3 is 16 residues. The CDR3 DNA follows: TGTGCCAGCGTTTGGGGGGGGGCGTACAACCAGGAGACCCAGTACTTC. Translating gives CASVWGGAYNQETQYF.

Comments on this clonotype: One end of the junction does not line up with germline, which may come from a read error. The rearrangement links TRBV7-6 to TRBJ2-1; 7 positions agree with TRBD2. This CDR3 has 16 amino acids. Per germline, CDR1 SGHVS and CDR2 FNYEAQ. Written as DNA, the CDR3 is TGTGCCTGCAGCCCTACCCTAGCGGTGCCCTACAATGAGCAGTTCTTC. It is translated as CACSPTLAVPYNEQFF.

The V gene is TRBV6-6, the J gene TRBJ1-1; D remains ambiguous. Germline V gene sequence: CDR1 MNHNY, CDR2 SVGAGI (reference sequence). Trimming took off 5 bases at V and 7 bases at J, with 8 bases between the two ends. CDR3 size: 11 residues. The CDR3 DNA sequence: TGTGCCAGCAGTCCAAAAAATGAAGCTTTCTTT. Translating it yields CASSPKNEAFF.

This clonotype showed up just a few times. J is TRBJ2-7 and V is TRBV6-2 or TRBV6-3; 9 nucleotides agree with TRBD2. CDR1 and CDR2 (germline): MNHEY, SVGEGT. Losses at the gene ends were 5 bases for V and 2 bases for J; bases not matched to a gene: 7. CDR3 length equals 15 residues. CDR3 DNA: TGTGCCAGCAGTCCCAGCGGGGGGACCGCCTACGAGCAGTACTTC. Protein product: CASSPSGGTAYEQYF.

The rearrangement uses TRBV12-3 or TRBV12-4 and TRBJ2-1; TRBD2 agrees at 14 bases. This CDR3 is built from 15 residues. J gave up 5 bases and V 5 bases, and 2 bases lay outside the gene matches. Here the CDR3 reads CASSVGLAGDNEQFF. Written as DNA, the CDR3 is TGTGCCAGCAGTGTGGGACTAGCGGGGGACAATGAGCAGTTCTTC.

The sample holds a few counts of this clonotype. V and J are TRBV7-2 and TRBJ2-7; no reliable D call. In germline, CDR1 is SGHTA, CDR2 FQGNSA. V shed 3 bases and J shed 0 bases, with 9 bases lying between them. The CDR3 extends over 14 amino acids. The CDR3 is CASSLGSVSYEQYF. CDR3 nucleotide sequence: TGTGCCAGCAGCTTGGGGTCGGTCTCCTACGAGCAGTACTTC.

The sample holds a few counts of this clonotype. The V gene is TRBV5-1, the J gene TRBJ2-2; TRBD1 matches at 8 bases. This CDR3 spans 14 amino acids. The J segment lost 6 bases and the V segment lost 3 bases, leaving 4 bases of the junction unmatched. The germline V gene has CDR1 SGHRS and CDR2 YFSETQ. CDR3 nucleotides: TGCGCCAGCAGCTCGGGACAGGTCCCCGGGGAGCTGTTTTTT. Translation: CASSSGQVPGELFF.

The genes are TRBV5-6 and TRBJ1-2, with a tentative D call TRBD1 (5 bases). The V end lost 1 base, the J end lost 8 bases, and 12 bases lay between the germline ends. CDR1 SGHDT and CDR2 YYEEEE come from the germline V gene. CDR3 length equals 13 residues. This CDR3 reads CASSLQGVSGYTF. The CDR3 DNA follows: TGTGCCAGCAGCTTGCAAGGGGTTAGCGGCTACACCTTC.

The chain joins TRBV10-3 to TRBJ2-2; unclear D gene. Trimming removed 8 bases from V and 0 bases from J, with 7 bases in between. Germline V gene data show CDR1 as ENHRY and CDR2 as SYGVKD. The CDR3 consists of 13 residues. The chain's CDR3 is CAIGTANTGELFF. DNA for the CDR3: TGTGCCATCGGTACGGCGAACACCGGGGAGCTGTTTTTT.

This clonotype was seen only a few times. The chain employs TRBV12-3 or TRBV12-4 and TRBJ2-5; D is ambiguous. The J call may be wrong; the DNA end is better matched by TRBJ2-1. The CDR3 consists of 16 residues. CDR3 sequence reads: CASSLRSSNKYNEQFF. The CDR3 region has the DNA TGTGCCAGCAGTTTGAGGAGTTCCAATAAGTACAATGAGCAGTTCTTC.

This CDR3 reads CASSVARDSYYGYTF. CDR3 coding DNA: TGTGCCAGCAGCGTAGCCCGGGACAGTTATTATGGCTACACCTTC. This chain joins TRBV9 and TRBJ1-2; 7 positions agree with TRBD1. Losses at the gene ends were 0 bases for V and 5 bases for J; bases not matched to a gene: 7. The V gene's germline CDR1 is SGDLS and CDR2 YYNGEE. The CDR3 has 15 residues.

In its sample, this clonotype was seen a few times. The chain has TRBV29-1 and TRBJ2-5; D gene uncertain. The DNA end is more similar to TRBJ2-7, so the J call may be wrong. The CDR3 extends over 12 amino acids. Germline loops: CDR1 SQVTM, CDR2 ANQGSEA. CDR3 nucleotides: TGCAGCGTTCGGGCGACTGACTACGAGCAGTACTTC. Translated: CSVRATDYEQYF.

The chain links TRBV14 to TRBJ2-7; D uncertain. The length of the CDR3 is 14 residues. From germline, CDR1 is SGHDN and CDR2 FVKESK. Trimming left V 3 bases short and J 7 bases short, with 16 bases between. CDR3 region: CASSHPESLVEQYF. In DNA form, the CDR3 reads TGTGCCAGCAGCCATCCTGAGTCTCTGGTAGAGCAGTACTTC.

The chain carries TRBV20-1 and TRBJ2-7; D unresolved. V was trimmed by 5 bases and J by 2 bases, leaving 10 bases between them. The CDR3 has 12 amino acids. The germline CDR1 and CDR2 sequences are DFQATT and SNEGSKA (reference sequence). CDR3 region: CSAGQKAYEQYF. CDR3 bases: TGCAGTGCTGGGCAGAAGGCCTACGAGCAGTACTTC.

The V and J genes are TRBV6-6 and TRBJ1-6; D gene unclear. The CDR3 runs to 16 residues. Per germline, CDR1 MNHNY and CDR2 SVGAGI (reference sequence). Deletions cut 6 bases from V and 5 bases from J, with 17 bases between. The CDR3 loop is CASSDMAGRNNSPLHF. In DNA, the CDR3 is TGTGCCAGCAGCGACATGGCAGGACGCAATAATTCACCCCTCCACTTT.

There are a few counts of this clonotype. V and J are TRBV28 and TRBJ2-1; D not certain. CDR1 is MDHEN, CDR2 SYDVKM, per germline. This CDR3 spans 15 amino acids. V was cut by 5 bases and J by 7 bases, with 18 bases left in between. The CDR3 sequence: CASSTRISGVNEQFF. The CDR3 DNA reads as TGTGCCAGCAGTACTCGGATTAGTGGGGTGAATGAGCAGTTCTTC.

The chain joins TRBV29-1 to TRBJ1-1, with TRBD1 matching over 9 bases. The trim removed 7 bases at V and 0 bases at J, leaving 6 bases unmatched. Looked up from germline, CDR1 is SQVTM and CDR2 is ANQGSEA. The CDR3 sequence is 14 residues long. The DNA of the CDR3 is TGCAGCGCTGGGACAGGGCGTATGAACACTGAAGCTTTCTTT. As protein: CSAGTGRMNTEAFF.

The chain links TRBV11-3 to TRBJ2-1, with D perhaps matching TRBD2 (6 bases). This CDR3 comprises 14 residues. V was pared by 5 bases and J by 10 bases, with 18 bases between. Germline V gene lookup returns CDR1 SGHNT and CDR2 YENEEA. The CDR3 here is CASSPGLLREEQFF. The CDR3 DNA reads as TGTGCCAGCAGCCCCGGACTGCTTCGGGAGGAGCAGTTCTTC.

The chain carries TRBV9 and TRBJ2-5; weak D call: TRBD1 (6 bases). Germline CDR1 reads SGDLS; CDR2 reads YYNGEE. Trimming stripped 4 bases from V and 2 bases from J, with 18 bases between. CDR3 size: 16 residues. CDR3: CASSMMDSHLQETQYF. The CDR3 DNA reads as TGTGCCAGCAGCATGATGGACAGCCACCTGCAAGAGACCCAGTACTTC.

The sample holds a few counts of this clonotype. The CDR3 region has the DNA TGTGCCACCAGTGATACGGAACAAGCCAAAAACATTCAGTACTTC. It specifies CATSDTEQAKNIQYF. The chain combines TRBV24-1 with TRBJ2-4; D remains ambiguous. From germline, CDR1 is KGHDR and CDR2 SFDVKD. Trimming pared 3 bases from V and 0 bases from J, leaving 8 bases between. CDR3 length: 15 residues.

The CDR3 DNA reads as TGTGCCAGCAGTTCCCCCCGGGACAGGCCACTCTTGCAGTACTTC. It codes for CASSSPRDRPLLQYF. The chain combines TRBV28 with TRBJ2-7; 8 bases line up with TRBD1. Germline CDR1 is MDHEN and CDR2 is SYDVKM. This CDR3 comprises 15 residues. V shed 4 bases, J shed 9 bases, and the junction held 14 bases outside the gene matches.

The chain links TRBV3-1 to TRBJ2-3; no definite D call. Trimming removed 1 base from V and 4 bases from J, with 9 bases in between. CDR1 is LGHDT and CDR2 is YNNKEL in the germline V gene (reference sequence). The CDR3 is made up of 14 amino acids. The CDR3 nucleotides read TGTGCCAGCAGCCAAGGGCACGACGCAGATACGCAGTATTTT. Residues: CASSQGHDADTQYF.

The V gene is TRBV27, the J gene TRBJ2-6, with no clear D. The germline gives CDR1 MNHEY, CDR2 SMNVEV (reference sequence). Between the trimmed V and J ends, which lost 2 bases and 3 bases, there was a span of 5 bases. CDR3 size: 14 residues. CDR3 DNA: TGTGCCAGCAGTTTAGGGATTGGGGCCAACGTCCTGACTTTC. Translating gives CASSLGIGANVLTF. Variable domain in full (rest from reference TRBV27 and TRBJ2-6): EAQVTQNPRYLITVTGKKLTVTCSQNMNHEYMSWYRQDPGLGLRQIYYSMNVEVTDKGDVPEGYKVSRKEKRNFPLILESPSPNQTSLYFCASSLGIGANVLTFGAGSRLTVL.

The sample holds a few counts of this clonotype. V is TRBV15 and J is TRBJ2-6, with D unresolved. This CDR3 spans 14 amino acids. In germline, CDR1 is LNHNV, CDR2 YYDKDF (reference sequence). Trimming cost V 8 bases and J 4 bases, with 12 bases left between them. The CDR3 DNA is TGTGCCACCGGATACAGCAGGGGGGCCAACGTCCTGACTTTC. Amino acids: CATGYSRGANVLTF.